Presented here are 11 T cell receptor beta chains from one specimen sequenced in a study of T cells of healthy individuals (dated by TCRdb to the late 2010s). The protocol used for the library was 5' RACE. Sequenced using an Illumina MiSeq. TCRdb trimmed public reads at Q25 via fastp, called clones via MiXCR and kept in-frame beta chains. Entries are consolidated by CDR3 protein sequence, retaining the most common genes and DNA. Within this sample are roughly 87,000 distinct CDR3 sequences, with approximately 15% of them counted one time only. The ten largest account for roughly 6.2% of the sample. The receptors come from a human donor in good health.

In this sample, this clonotype turned up a few times. One end of the junction fails to match germline, which may point to a read error. V usage is TRBV20-1 and J usage is TRBJ2-4, with TRBD1 matching 10 bases. Per germline, CDR1 DFQATT and CDR2 SNEGSKA (reference sequence). The CDR3 is 15 residues long. The CDR3 DNA sequence: TGCAGTGCAAGAGGGACAGGGGCGAACAAAAACATTCAGTACTTC. Translating gives CSARGTGANKNIQYF.

This clonotype occurred a few times. The chain has TRBV20-1 and TRBJ2-3, with unresolved D. The CDR3 loop spans 11 amino acids. V lost 1 base, J lost 2 bases, and 1 base lay in between. CDR1 and CDR2 from the germline V gene are DFQATT and SNEGSKA (reference sequence). CDR3 sequence (DNA): TGCAGTGCTAGAGTCACAGATACGCAGTATTTT. Its protein product is CSARVTDTQYF.

J is TRBJ2-1 and V is TRBV7-8, with 7 bases fitting TRBD1. This CDR3 has 18 amino acids. Trimming took 2 bases from V and 0 from J; bases not matched to a gene: 10. Germline V CDR1 and CDR2: SGHVS, FQNEAQ. The CDR3 loop is CASSLPLGGQSSYNEQFF. The DNA for the CDR3 is TGTGCCAGCAGCTTACCTTTAGGGGGACAGAGCTCCTACAATGAGCAGTTCTTC.

This rearrangement joins TRBV28 to TRBJ2-7; 7 bases are a match to TRBD1. V dropped 4 bases and J dropped 2; count of bases not matched to a gene: 2. CDR1 is MDHEN and CDR2 is SYDVKM in the germline V gene. The CDR3 is 13 amino acids. CDR3 bases: TGTGCCAGCAGTTATGGGACAGCCTACGAGCAGTACTTC. Encoded protein: CASSYGTAYEQYF. Using reference TRBV28 and TRBJ2-7 for the parts outside the CDR3, the full variable domain is DVKVTQSSRYLVKRTGEKVFLECVQDMDHENMFWYRQDPGLGLRLIYFSYDVKMKEKGDIPEGYSVSREKKERFSLILESASTNQTSMYLCASSYGTAYEQYFGPGTRLTVT.

This clonotype was detected many times. This chain links TRBV20-1 with TRBJ1-5; D possibly corresponds to TRBD1 (6 bases). V gave up 6 bases and J gave up 4 bases, with 19 bases separating them. CDR1 is DFQATT, CDR2 SNEGSKA, per germline (reference sequence). The CDR3 sequence is 15 residues long. The chain's CDR3 is CSARGTGPQNQPQHF. The DNA for the CDR3 is TGCAGTGCGAGGGGGACGGGCCCCCAAAATCAGCCCCAGCATTTT.

The sample holds a few counts of this clonotype. The rearrangement joins TRBV7-2 to TRBJ1-5; D is unclear. There are 15 residues in the CDR3. The germline V gene has CDR1 SGHTA and CDR2 FQGNSA. V lost 7 bases and J lost 3, with 16 bases in between. CDR3 in amino acids: CASTQMGSANQPQHF. CDR3 in DNA: TGTGCCAGCACCCAAATGGGCAGCGCCAATCAGCCCCAGCATTTT. Supplemented by reference TRBV7-2 and TRBJ1-5, the full variable domain reads GAGVSQSPSNKVTEKGKDVELRCDPISGHTALYWYRQSLGQGLEFLIYFQGNSAPDKSGLPSDRFSAERTGGSVSTLTIQRTQQEDSAVYLCASTQMGSANQPQHFGDGTRLSIL.

The rearrangement uses TRBV12-3 or TRBV12-4 and TRBJ1-5, with D maybe TRBD1 (5 bases). CDR3 length equals 13 residues. Trimming pared 5 bases from V and 8 bases from J, leaving 13 bases between. CDR3 sequence: CASSLGVVKPQHF. CDR3 nucleotide sequence: TGTGCCAGCAGTCTAGGGGTTGTGAAGCCCCAGCATTTT.

This clonotype was counted only a few times. The V gene is TRBV20-1, the J gene TRBJ1-2; 7 nucleotides align to TRBD1. The length of the CDR3 is 13 residues. CDR1 and CDR2 from the germline V gene are DFQATT and SNEGSKA (reference sequence). The J segment lost 5 bases and the V segment lost 4 bases, leaving 7 bases of the junction unmatched. Here the CDR3 reads CSANRGHQYGYTF. In DNA, the CDR3 is TGCAGTGCTAACAGGGGCCACCAATATGGCTACACCTTC.

This clonotype was recorded many times. The CDR3 region has the DNA TGCAGCGTCGGACAGATCGAGCAGTACGAGCAGTACTTC. This translates into CSVGQIEQYEQYF. The rearrangement joins TRBV29-1 to TRBJ2-7; perhaps TRBD1 as D (6 bases). The germline gives CDR1 SQVTM, CDR2 ANQGSEA. CDR3 length equals 13 residues. Trimming stripped 6 bases from V and 4 bases from J, with 16 bases between.

The chain recombines TRBV4-3 with TRBJ2-7; 7 bases agree with TRBD1. Germline lookup yields CDR1 LGHNA and CDR2 YSLEER. The trim removed 1 base at V and 0 bases at J, leaving 3 bases unmatched. The CDR3 length is 15 residues. For the CDR3, the DNA is TGCGCCAGCAGCCAAGGACAGGGTTTCTCCTACGAGCAGTACTTC. It translates to CASSQGQGFSYEQYF.

V usage is TRBV5-8 and J usage is TRBJ2-3; 9 nucleotides match TRBD2. The CDR3 loop spans 14 amino acids. Trimming at V came to 4 bases and at J to 2 bases, leaving 2 bases not matched to a gene. Germline values: CDR1 SGHTS, CDR2 YDEGEE. CDR3 DNA sequence: TGTGCCAGCAGCCGACTAGCGGCCACAGATACGCAGTATTTT. Translation gives CASSRLAATDTQYF.